This T cell receptor beta chain was recovered during a study of chemoradiotherapy in HPV16-positive cancers. Data came from immunoSEQ multiplex PCR; TCRdb stores just in-frame clones and leaves some out. The sample lists about 39,000 clones; roughly three quarters were seen once. The CDR3 has 14 residues. In germline, CDR1 is SGHTA, CDR2 FQGNSA. Trimming cost V 7 bases and J 6 bases; bases outside gene matches: 8. The sequence derives from a human donor with HPV-associated anogenital cancer. The sample was blood, taken from a patient who underwent chemoradiotherapy. The chain links TRBV7-2 to TRBJ2-2, with 7 bases identical to TRBD2. The CDR3 sequence is CASTLVGGSGELFF. CDR3 nucleotides: TGTGCCAGCACCCTCGTCGGGGGGTCCGGGGAGCTGTTTTTT.